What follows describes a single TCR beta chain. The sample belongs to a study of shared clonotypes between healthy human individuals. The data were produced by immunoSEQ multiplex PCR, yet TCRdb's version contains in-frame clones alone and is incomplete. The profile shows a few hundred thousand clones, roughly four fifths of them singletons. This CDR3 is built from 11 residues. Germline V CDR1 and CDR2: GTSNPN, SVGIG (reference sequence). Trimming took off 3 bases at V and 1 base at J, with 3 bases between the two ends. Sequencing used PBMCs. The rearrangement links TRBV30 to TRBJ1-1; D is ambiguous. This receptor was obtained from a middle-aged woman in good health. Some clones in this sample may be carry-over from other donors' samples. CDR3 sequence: CAWSKNTEAFF. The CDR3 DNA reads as TGTGCCTGGAGCAAGAACACTGAAGCTTTCTTT.